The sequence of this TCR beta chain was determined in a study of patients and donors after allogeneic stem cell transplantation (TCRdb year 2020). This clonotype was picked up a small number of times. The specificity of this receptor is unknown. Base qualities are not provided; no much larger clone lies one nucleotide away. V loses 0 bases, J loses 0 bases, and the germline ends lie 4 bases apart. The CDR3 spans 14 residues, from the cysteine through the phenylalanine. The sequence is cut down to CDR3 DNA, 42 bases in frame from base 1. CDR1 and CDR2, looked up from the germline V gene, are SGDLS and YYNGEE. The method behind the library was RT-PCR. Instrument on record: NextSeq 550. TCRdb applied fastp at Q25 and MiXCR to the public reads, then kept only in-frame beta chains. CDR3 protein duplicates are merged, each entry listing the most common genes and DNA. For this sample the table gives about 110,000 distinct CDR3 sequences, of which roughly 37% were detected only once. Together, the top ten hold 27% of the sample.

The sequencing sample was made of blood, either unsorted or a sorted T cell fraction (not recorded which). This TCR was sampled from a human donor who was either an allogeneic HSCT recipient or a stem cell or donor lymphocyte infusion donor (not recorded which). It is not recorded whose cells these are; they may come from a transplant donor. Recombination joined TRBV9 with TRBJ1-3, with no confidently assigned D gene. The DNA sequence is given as TGTGCCAGCAGCGTAGCTTCCTCTGGAAACACCATATATTTT. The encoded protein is CASSVASSGNTIYF.